A selection of T cell receptor beta chains follows, all from one sample in a study of response to subunit inactivated influenza vaccine. TCRdb reprocessed the RT-PCR reads with MiXCR, giving one entry per CDR3 protein. Here the sample spans about 300,000 distinct CDR3 sequences, roughly 22% being singletons. The source material was PBMCs from blood, sampled approximately 22 months after vaccination. Receptor source: a man in his fifties or sixties who received an inactivated influenza vaccine. Both conserved end residues are part of each CDR3. The D gene is left open where the match is weak. Clone size is not always given. Where it is, it says once, few, many or a class for expanded clones.

>15|.|.|TRBJ1-1|TRBV10-2
CASSVTTDLNTEAFF
TGCGCCAGCAGTGTCACGACTGACTTGAACACTGAAGCTTTCTTT
>13|few|.|TRBJ2-5|TRBV29-1
CSVDYQSQETQYF
TGCAGCGTTGACTATCAGTCCCAAGAGACCCAGTACTTC
>14|.|.|TRBJ1-3|TRBV20-1
CSATGQSSGNTIYF
TGCAGTGCTACTGGACAGAGCTCTGGAAACACCATATATTTT
>18|few|.|TRBJ1-1|TRBV27
CASSLLGGRGSGYTEAFF
TGTGCCAGCAGTTTATTAGGTGGCAGGGGATCAGGCTACACTGAAGCTTTCTTT
>20|few|.|TRBJ1-4|TRBV28
CASSRSPTVGALRGYEKLFF
TGTGCCAGCAGCAGATCCCCCACCGTGGGGGCGCTTAGGGGGTACGAAAAACTGTTTTTT
>12|.|.|TRBJ2-5|TRBV24-1
CATSLGQETQYF
TGTGCCACCAGTCTGGGGCAAGAGACCCAGTACTTC
>17|few|.|TRBJ2-7|TRBV6-5
CASSYTLGTASSYEQYF
TGTGCCAGCAGTTACACCCTAGGGACGGCTAGCTCCTACGAGCAGTACTTC
>15|few|.|TRBJ2-1|TRBV4-2
CASSPDLSSYNEQFF
TGTGCCAGCAGCCCGGACCTAAGCTCCTACAATGAGCAGTTCTTC
>15|.|.|TRBJ1-3|TRBV7-2
CASSPSSWPLNTIYF
TGTGCCAGCAGCCCCTCCTCATGGCCTCTAAACACCATATATTTT
>16|.|.|TRBJ1-3|TRBV6-1
CASSLFQGGSGNTIYF
TGTGCCAGCAGCCTATTCCAAGGGGGCTCTGGAAACACCATATATTTT
>15|.|.|TRBJ1-6|TRBV7-2
CASSLRGSDNSPLHF
TGTGCCAGCAGCTTAAGAGGGTCCGATAATTCACCCCTCCACTTT
>20|.|TRBD2|TRBJ2-1|TRBV11-2
CASSLDRGTSGRALDYEQFF
TGTGCCAGCAGCTTAGACCGAGGGACTAGCGGGAGGGCCCTAGACTATGAGCAGTTCTTC
>13|few|TRBD1|TRBJ2-7|TRBV24-1
CASRTGTSDEQYF
TGTGCCTCTCGGACAGGGACCTCGGACGAGCAGTACTTC
>14|many|.|TRBJ1-5|TRBV7-2
CASSSMGPNQPQHF
TGTGCCAGCAGCTCTATGGGCCCAAATCAGCCCCAGCATTTT
>15|many|.|TRBJ1-5|TRBV5-1
CASSLGQESNQPQHF
TGCGCCAGCAGCTTAGGGCAGGAAAGCAATCAGCCCCAGCATTTT
>16|many|.|TRBJ1-1|TRBV4-3
CASSPRSGRLDTEAFF
TGCGCCAGCAGCCCCCGGAGCGGCAGGCTAGACACTGAAGCTTTCTTT
>16|.|.|TRBJ1-2|TRBV20-1
CSASIVGVGSLYGYTF
TGCAGTGCTAGTATTGTCGGTGTTGGCAGCCTCTATGGCTACACCTTC
>14|.|.|TRBJ2-5|TRBV7-2
CASSQTGSWETQYF
TGTGCCAGCAGCCAAACAGGGTCCTGGGAGACCCAGTACTTC
>15|few|.|TRBJ2-5|TRBV12-3/TRBV12-4
CASSLMAGAGETQYF
TGTGCCAGCAGTTTAATGGCAGGGGCCGGCGAGACCCAGTACTTC
>15|few|.|TRBJ2-3|TRBV6-2/TRBV6-3
CASSSVRGLTDTQYF
TGTGCCAGCAGCTCTGTGCGGGGGCTCACAGATACGCAGTATTTT
>15|few|.|TRBJ1-5|TRBV12-3/TRBV12-4
CASRTSDTSAQPQHF
TGTGCCAGCAGAACCTCGGACACATCGGCTCAGCCCCAGCATTTT
>14|.|.|TRBJ1-1|TRBV28
CASSQAGGFAEAFF
TGTGCCAGCAGTCAGGCGGGTGGGTTCGCTGAAGCTTTCTTT
>16|.|.|TRBJ1-3|TRBV4-2
CASSQGSQGTGNTIYF
TGTGCCAGCAGCCAAGGCTCTCAGGGAACCGGAAACACCATATATTTT
>14|.|TRBD2|TRBJ2-5|TRBV10-3
CAISLGLATETQYF
TGTGCCATCAGCCTGGGACTAGCGACTGAGACCCAGTACTTC
>16|.|.|TRBJ2-1|TRBV28
CASSLLIPDNIDEQFF
TGTGCCAGCAGTTTATTAATCCCGGATAATATCGATGAGCAGTTCTTC
>15|many|.|TRBJ1-5|TRBV11-3
CASSCSRDTPRPQHF
TGTGCCAGCAGCTGTTCACGGGACACCCCTCGCCCCCAGCATTTT
>17|.|TRBD2|TRBJ2-5|TRBV7-8
CASSFPTSGIPQETQYF
TGTGCCAGCAGCTTCCCGACTAGCGGGATTCCTCAAGAGACCCAGTACTTC
>16|.|.|TRBJ2-3|TRBV7-8
CASSPRSGGPADTQYF
TGTGCCAGCAGCCCCCGCTCGGGGGGCCCTGCAGATACGCAGTATTTT
>14|.|.|TRBJ1-1|TRBV5-5
CASTSDDGNTEAFF
TGTGCCAGCACCTCCGATGACGGAAACACTGAAGCTTTCTTT
>15|few|TRBD2|TRBJ2-5|TRBV11-2
CASSFPTGLAGPEYF
TGTGCCAGCAGCTTCCCGACGGGACTAGCGGGGCCAGAGTACTTC
>14|few|.|TRBJ1-5|TRBV10-3
CAISAFIGNQPQHF
TGTGCCATCAGCGCTTTCATTGGCAATCAGCCCCAGCATTTT
>15|.|TRBD1|TRBJ1-2|TRBV12-3/TRBV12-4
CASSPDRGLGYGYTF
TGTGCCAGCAGCCCGGACAGGGGTCTCGGCTATGGCTACACCTTC
>13|few|.|TRBJ2-1|TRBV6-1
CASSRTSKSEQFF
TGTGCCAGCAGTCGGACTTCGAAGTCTGAGCAGTTCTTC
>13|many|.|TRBJ1-5|TRBV5-6
CASSRGTEQPQHF
TGTGCCAGCAGCCGAGGGACCGAACAGCCCCAGCATTTT
>15|many|.|TRBJ1-4|TRBV25-1
CASSDSWTSNEKLFF
TGTGCCAGCAGTGATTCATGGACGTCAAATGAAAAACTGTTTTTT
>15|.|TRBD2|TRBJ2-1|TRBV12-3/TRBV12-4
CASTHFSGGRYEQFF
TGTGCCAGCACTCATTTTAGCGGGGGGAGGTATGAGCAGTTCTTC
>16|.|TRBD1|TRBJ2-5|TRBV12-3/TRBV12-4
CASSLGADRVKETQYF
TGTGCCAGCAGTTTAGGGGCCGACAGGGTGAAGGAGACCCAGTACTTC
>16|many|.|TRBJ2-1|TRBV7-6
CASSFEAGSSYNEQFF
TGTGCCAGCAGCTTTGAGGCGGGATCCTCCTACAATGAGCAGTTCTTC
>16|.|.|TRBJ2-3|TRBV6-5
CASSYSIGLLTDTQYF
TGTGCCAGCAGTTACTCGATAGGACTACTCACAGATACGCAGTATTTT
>15|.|TRBD1|TRBJ1-1|TRBV20-1
CSAGDRKSGGTEAFF
TGCAGTGCTGGGGACAGGAAATCAGGAGGAACTGAAGCTTTCTTT
>20|.|TRBD1|TRBJ2-1|TRBV12-3/TRBV12-4
CASSSRAHRSGTGIGGEQFF
TGTGCCAGCAGTTCCCGAGCACACCGATCGGGGACAGGGATTGGTGGTGAGCAGTTCTTC
>17|.|.|TRBJ1-5|TRBV20-1
CSARDMYAGLSDQPQHF
TGCAGTGCTAGAGATATGTACGCAGGGTTGAGCGATCAGCCCCAGCATTTT
>12|few|TRBD2|TRBJ2-7|TRBV29-1
CSVSGGGYEQYF
TGCAGCGTTTCGGGAGGGGGCTACGAGCAGTACTTC
>11|many|.|TRBJ1-2|TRBV12-3/TRBV12-4
CASWGGYGYTF
TGTGCCTCCTGGGGGGGGTATGGCTACACCTTC
>13|.|TRBD1|TRBJ1-5|TRBV20-1
CSASEGANQPQHF
TGCAGTGCTAGTGAGGGGGCTAATCAGCCCCAGCATTTT
>15|many|.|TRBJ1-1|TRBV5-1
CASSLDPVGGTEAFF
TGCGCCAGCAGCCTAGACCCGGTCGGGGGCACTGAAGCTTTCTTT
>13|few|.|TRBJ1-2|TRBV20-1
CSASQGTYQGYTF
TGCAGTGCTAGTCAGGGGACCTACCAGGGCTACACCTTC
>13|.|.|TRBJ1-4|TRBV7-8
CASSQWSDEKLFF
TGTGCCAGCAGCCAATGGTCCGACGAAAAACTGTTTTTT
>16|many|.|TRBJ1-5|TRBV12-3/TRBV12-4
CASSYGPGALNQPQHF
TGTGCCAGCAGTTACGGGCCAGGGGCCCTCAATCAGCCCCAGCATTTT
>16|.|TRBD1|TRBJ1-5|TRBV20-1
CSAPGTGGYSNQPQHF
TGCAGTGCCCCCGGGACAGGGGGTTATAGCAATCAGCCCCAGCATTTT